One sample yielded the 18 T cell receptor beta chains listed below, sequenced in a study of blood T cell repertoires in COVID-19. Using immunoSEQ multiplex PCR, the repertoire was profiled, and TCRdb retains in-frame clones only, with some absent. The sample lists under 300,000 clones, roughly 85% occurring once. Sequences were obtained from PBMCs or T cells enriched from blood (not recorded which). These receptors originate from a woman between 45 and 65 years old who had been exposed to COVID-19.

V and J are TRBV7-9 and TRBJ2-1; D might be TRBD2 (6 bases). CDR3 length: 15 residues. Looked up from germline, CDR1 is SEHNR and CDR2 is FQNEAQ (reference sequence). The V gene lost 2 bases and the J gene lost 4 bases, with 12 bases spanning the gap. The DNA of the CDR3 is TGTGCCAGCAGCTTAAAGATCGGGGGATACAATGAGCAGTTCTTC. Amino acids: CASSLKIGGYNEQFF. Supplemented by reference TRBV7-9 and TRBJ2-1, the full variable domain reads DTGVSQNPRHKITKRGQNVTFRCDPISEHNRLYWYRQTLGQGPEFLTYFQNEAQLEKSRLLSDRFSAERPKGSFSTLEIQRTEQGDSAMYLCASSLKIGGYNEQFFGPGTRLTVL.

For this clone: A junction boundary mismatches the germline segment, possibly from a read error. The chain employs TRBV24-1 and TRBJ1-2; D is unresolved. Germline assignment: CDR1 KGHDR and CDR2 SFDVKD. The CDR3 extends over 13 amino acids. DNA of the CDR3: TGTGCCACCAGTGATTTGGTAAACTCTGGCTACACCTTC. Translated: CATSDLVNSGYTF.

The gene calls are TRBV11-3 and TRBJ2-3; 16 bases line up with TRBD2. CDR1 and CDR2 (germline): SGHNT, YENEEA. The CDR3 totals 18 residues. Trimming cost V 4 bases and J 3 bases; bases outside gene matches: 7. The CDR3 region has the DNA TGTGCCAGCAGCTCATTCGGGACTAGCGGGGGGGCTACAGATACGCAGTATTTT. Translation: CASSSFGTSGGATDTQYF.

This clone was seen only once. The genes are TRBV21-1 and TRBJ1-2. TRBV21-1 is a listed pseudogene. The CDR3 runs 14 residues. The CDR3 sequence is CASSKWGGRYGYTF. CDR3 bases: TGTGCCAGCAGCAAATGGGGGGGGAGGTATGGCTACACCTTC.

This chain connects TRBV9 to TRBJ1-2; D not resolved. Germline CDR1 and CDR2: SGDLS and YYNGEE. V lost 0 bases and J lost 3, with 15 bases in between. The CDR3 is 16 amino acids. DNA of the CDR3: TGTGCCAGCAGCGTAGGAAGTCGGGGAAACGACTATGGCTACACCTTC. It translates to CASSVGSRGNDYGYTF.

The rearrangement joins TRBV9 to TRBJ2-7; 9 bases align to TRBD2. V gave up 3 bases and J gave up 1 base; unmatched junction bases: 5. This CDR3 is built from 15 residues. The germline V gene has CDR1 SGDLS and CDR2 YYNGEE. The CDR3 nucleotides are TGTGCCAGCAGCGAAAGTAGCGGGGGTTCCTACGAGCAGTACTTC. Translated, it gives CASSESSGGSYEQYF.

This chain joins TRBV21-1 and TRBJ1-3; the D call in the table, TRBD1, was not verified against the DNA. TRBV21-1 is designated a pseudogene. This CDR3 spans 21 amino acids. The CDR3 region is CARRPMPGWGQGKYSGNTIYF. CDR3 coding DNA: TGTGCCAGGCGGCCAATGCCAGGGTGGGGACAGGGTAAATACTCTGGAAACACCATATATTTT.

The chain joins TRBV9 to TRBJ1-1; 8 nucleotides line up with TRBD1. CDR3 length: 14 amino acids. The V and J ends lost 5 bases and 0 bases, in that order; junction bases with no gene match: 3. Germline values: CDR1 SGDLS, CDR2 YYNGEE. CDR3 coding DNA: TGTGCCAGCAGTCAGACAGGGGTGAACACTGAAGCTTTCTTT. As protein: CASSQTGVNTEAFF.

The V gene is TRBV5-4, the J gene TRBJ1-1, with D uncertain. The CDR3 runs 13 residues. Germline V CDR1 and CDR2: SGHNT, YYREEE (reference sequence). V was trimmed by 2 bases and J by 6 bases, leaving 11 bases between them. CDR3 amino acids: CASSFTVQAEAFF. As DNA, the CDR3 is TGTGCCAGCAGCTTTACGGTGCAAGCTGAAGCTTTCTTT.

V gene TRBV9 combines with J gene TRBJ1-5, with D perhaps matching TRBD1 (5 bases). The CDR3 sequence is 14 residues long. The germline gives CDR1 SGDLS, CDR2 YYNGEE. The V end was cut by 7 bases, the J end by 0 bases, with 11 bases between. CDR3 protein: CASDPGFSNQPQHF. CDR3 nucleotides: TGTGCCAGCGATCCAGGGTTTAGCAATCAGCCCCAGCATTTT.

This clone showed up just a few times. This CDR3 reads CASGGTSGDRSYNEQFF. The CDR3 DNA reads TGTGCCAGCGGCGGGACTAGCGGGGATCGCTCCTACAATGAGCAGTTCTTC. The V and J genes are TRBV3-1 (or the pseudogene TRBV3-2) and TRBJ2-1, with 13 bases matching TRBD2. The CDR3 contains 17 residues. CDR1 is LGHDT, CDR2 YNNKEL, per germline (reference sequence). After removal of 8 bases from V and 0 bases from J, the junction contained 7 bases not matched to a gene.

This clone occurred once. The chain carries TRBV9 and TRBJ1-6, with D possibly being TRBD1 (6 bases). The length of the CDR3 is 13 residues. Trimming shortened V by 2 bases and J by 9 bases, and 9 bases separated the two germline ends. Germline CDR1 and CDR2: SGDLS and YYNGEE. CDR3 in DNA: TGTGCCAGCAGCGTGGACAGTCGTTCACCCCTCCACTTT. Amino acid sequence: CASSVDSRSPLHF.

The rearrangement links TRBV21-1 to TRBJ1-1; the DNA was not compared with TRBD1, the D call given in the table. TRBV21-1 is an annotated pseudogene. The CDR3 is 14 amino acids. CDR3 DNA sequence: TGTGCCAGCAGCGGGGGCCGGGCGAACACTGAAGCTTTCTTT. Translating it yields CASSGGRANTEAFF.

The CDR3 region is CASSVELSSGRTPDTQYF. In DNA, the CDR3 is TGTGCCAGCAGCGTAGAATTAAGTTCAGGACGGACTCCAGATACGCAGTATTTT. The chain joins TRBV9 to TRBJ2-3; D possibly corresponds to TRBD2 (5 bases). Per the germline V gene, CDR1 is SGDLS and CDR2 is YYNGEE. The CDR3 has 18 amino acids. The V and J ends lost 0 bases and 4 bases respectively, with 21 bases between them. The complete variable domain, with remaining parts taken from reference TRBV9 and TRBJ2-3, reads DSGVTQTPKHLITATGQRVTLRCSPRSGDLSVYWYQQSLDQGLQFLIQYYNGEERAKGNILERFSAQQFPDLHSELNLSSLELGDSALYFCASSVELSSGRTPDTQYFGPGTRLTVL.

V usage is TRBV18 and J usage is TRBJ1-6; tentative D call: TRBD1 (5 bases). V was clipped by 3 bases and J by 4 bases, with 7 bases between them. The CDR3 runs to 14 residues. The germline V gene encodes CDR1 KGHSH and CDR2 LQKENI. In nucleotides, the CDR3 is TGTGCCAGCTCACCCCGGGGGTATAATTCACCCCTCCACTTT. Amino acids: CASSPRGYNSPLHF. The whole variable domain, filled in from reference TRBV18 and TRBJ1-6, reads NAGVMQNPRHLVRRRGQEARLRCSPMKGHSHVYWYRQLPEEGLKFMVYLQKENIIDESGMPKERFSAEFPKEGPSILRIQQVVRGDSAAYFCASSPRGYNSPLHFGNGTRLTVT.

J is TRBJ1-5 and V is TRBV27; TRBD1 might be the D (6 bases). CDR1 is MNHEY and CDR2 is SMNVEV in the germline V gene (reference sequence). The CDR3 length is 12 residues. The V end lost 10 bases, the J end lost 2 bases, and 9 bases lay between the germline ends. The CDR3 DNA reads TGTGCCACCTGGACAGGCAATCAGCCCCAGCATTTT. Its protein is CATWTGNQPQHF.

The chain links TRBV11-2 to TRBJ2-7; D is possibly TRBD2 (6 bases). The CDR3 loop spans 13 amino acids. V shed 1 base and J shed 5 bases, with 9 bases lying between them. The germline gives CDR1 SGHAT, CDR2 FQNNGV. CDR3 DNA: TGTGCCAGCAGCTTAGGACTAGTCAACGAGCAGTACTTC. The encoded protein is CASSLGLVNEQYF.

The chain couples TRBV10-3 to TRBJ1-1; no clear D gene. From germline, CDR1 is ENHRY and CDR2 SYGVKD. The length of the CDR3 is 12 residues. With 10 bases removed from V and 0 bases from J, the gap between germline ends came to 9 bases. CDR3 region: CASGGVNTEAFF. The CDR3 nucleotides are TGTGCCAGCGGCGGGGTGAACACTGAAGCTTTCTTT.